This TCR beta chain stems from a study of blood T cell repertoires in COVID-19. At the level of the study: Samples representing acute and convalescent COVID-19 were sourced from the United States, Italy and Spain. PBMCs, B-cell-depleted T cells, or T cells were the source of the cDNA or gDNA that made up the material.

Followed over time, Seattle patients had been enrolled while infection was active. In the original workflow: Amplification of reference gene primers was used by the study to estimate nucleated cell counts. The data were produced by immunoSEQ multiplex PCR, yet TCRdb's version contains in-frame clones alone and is incomplete. V, J and clone size reflect that table, while D and trimming were determined from the DNA. Among approximately 60,000 clones listed, 75% to 90% were seen once. The CDR3 totals 13 residues. Trimming removed 7 bases at V and 2 bases at J, with 11 bases between. This clonotype originated in a woman of 80 years or more with COVID-19, enrolled during active disease. Sample: peripheral blood. The gene calls are TRBV12-3 or TRBV12-4 and TRBJ1-1, with D unresolved. Written as DNA, the CDR3 is TGTGCCAGCACCCGTCCCCCTAACACTGAAGCTTTCTTT. Translated: CASTRPPNTEAFF.